In this sample, the clone carrying this T cell receptor (beta chain) turned up a few times. The antigen is undetermined. The sample belongs to a study of T cell repertoires in cytomegalovirus infection. A single record per CDR3 protein comes from TCRdb applying MiXCR to the reads. Of around 570,000 distinct CDR3 sequences in the sample, just under 40% were seen once. Study observations and caveats: Public TCR beta family frequency separated CMV-and-HLA carriers, including in an independent cohort.

Trimming left V 5 bases short and J 5 bases short, with 15 bases between. This CDR3 contains 14 residues. Germline-derived CDR1 and CDR2 are SGHTA and FQGNSA. V is TRBV7-2 and J is TRBJ1-1; D unclear. The TCR sequence derives from a human donor in good health (CMV status not recorded). Some clones in this sample may be carry-over from other donors' samples. Sample: cultured PBMCs, taken from culture after CMV antigen stimulation. CDR3 in amino acids: CASSTTVGRTEAFF. Here the CDR3 DNA reads TGTGCCAGCAGCACAACAGTGGGGAGAACTGAAGCTTTCTTT.